The clone carrying this T cell receptor (beta chain) showed up many times. Its antigen remains unknown. The entry originates in a study of T-cell memory formation after mild COVID-19. General study results and limits: Mostly located in CM and EM were contracting CD4+ clones, with contracting CD8+ clones located in EMRA.

Germline V gene sequence: CDR1 SGHRS, CDR2 YFSETQ. The CDR3 runs to 16 residues. The V end lost 1 base, the J end lost 2 bases, and 13 bases lay between the germline ends. TCRdb re-called the 5' RACE reads through MiXCR, storing one row per CDR3 protein. The table lists tens of thousands of distinct CDR3 sequences, approximately 8.3% of them singletons. The rearrangement joins TRBV5-1 to TRBJ2-1; possibly TRBD2 for D (5 bases). This receptor was taken from a man aged 18 to 30 who had mild COVID-19 (a few samples of this study predate the infection). Cell type and time point are not known. The sample comprised PBMCs or a T cell subset sorted from them (not recorded which). The CDR3 loop is CASSLLAGAAYNEQFF. In DNA, the CDR3 is TGCGCCAGCAGCTTGCTCGCGGGTGCGGCCTACAATGAGCAGTTCTTC. The variable domain in full, with the rest retrieved from reference TRBV5-1 and TRBJ2-1, is KAGVTQTPRYLIKTRGQQVTLSCSPISGHRSVSWYQQTPGQGLQFLFEYFSETQRNKGNFPGRFSGRQFSNSRSEMNVSTLELGDSALYLCASSLLAGAAYNEQFFGPGTRLTVL.